The 5 T cell receptor beta chains presented below share a single source sample, sequenced in a study of blood T cells in healthy people across ages. A J-beta primer mix and a sample-barcoded 5' primer were used in a second PCR of about 7 to 12 cycles. TCRdb itself ran the 5' RACE reads through MiXCR, one entry per CDR3 protein. Of 750,000 or so distinct CDR3 sequences listed, 25% are singletons. These data are also associated with another study on T cells of mothers and their children.

Sample: blood. The receptors derive from a boy younger than 18 in good health.

The CDR3 protein is CASSLGTAEQYF. The DNA for the CDR3 is TGTGCCAGCAGCCTTGGGACAGCCGAGCAGTACTTC. V gene TRBV14 combines with J gene TRBJ2-7, with 7 positions matching TRBD1. The CDR3 consists of 12 residues. The J segment lost 6 bases and the V segment lost 4 bases, leaving 3 bases of the junction unmatched. Germline CDR1 SGHDN, CDR2 FVKESK. Combining the CDR3 with reference TRBV14 and TRBJ2-7 gives the whole variable domain EAGVTQFPSHSVIEKGQTVTLRCDPISGHDNLYWYRRVMGKEIKFLLHFVKESKQDESGMPNNRFLAERTGGTYSTLKVQPAELEDSGVYFCASSLGTAEQYFGPGTRLTVT.

The V and J genes are TRBV7-9 and TRBJ2-5; no reliable D call. V was pared by 2 bases and J by 0 bases, with 13 bases between. CDR1 and CDR2 from the germline V gene are SEHNR and FQNEAQ (reference sequence). The CDR3 loop spans 16 amino acids. The CDR3 region is CASSLPPDAHQETQYF. DNA for the CDR3: TGTGCCAGCAGCTTACCCCCGGATGCCCACCAAGAGACCCAGTACTTC.

A single count supports this clonotype. The CDR3 is CASSQDWGDTTYEQYF. CDR3 nucleotide sequence: TGCGCCAGCAGCCAAGATTGGGGGGACACCACCTACGAGCAGTACTTC. The chain links TRBV4-3 to TRBJ2-7; D possibly uses TRBD1 or TRBD2 (6 bases each). From germline, CDR1 is LGHNA and CDR2 YSLEER. The CDR3 is made up of 16 amino acids. V was shortened by 0 bases and J by 2 bases, with 14 bases between the two germline ends.

This clonotype was picked up a small number of times. The chain links TRBV7-9 to TRBJ2-5; TRBD2 aligns across 9 bases. Germline V gene data show CDR1 as SEHNR and CDR2 as FQNEAQ (reference sequence). CDR3 length: 17 residues. The V gene end was trimmed by 4 bases and the J gene end by 1 base; junction bases not matched to a gene: 10. DNA of the CDR3: TGTGCCAGCAGCTCATCATCCGGGACTAGCCGCCAAGAGACCCAGTACTTC. This sequence encodes CASSSSSGTSRQETQYF.

The chain uses TRBV9 and TRBJ2-5, with a possible D match to TRBD1 (6 bases). CDR3 length: 16 amino acids. The germline V gene has CDR1 SGDLS and CDR2 YYNGEE. With 4 bases removed from V and 5 bases from J, the gap between germline ends came to 21 bases. The CDR3 region has the DNA TGTGCCAGCAGCCTGAAGATTACAGGGTCGAGGGAGACCCAGTACTTC. Translating gives CASSLKITGSRETQYF. The full variable domain, in which reference TRBV9 and TRBJ2-5 provide the parts outside the CDR3, is DSGVTQTPKHLITATGQRVTLRCSPRSGDLSVYWYQQSLDQGLQFLIQYYNGEERAKGNILERFSAQQFPDLHSELNLSSLELGDSALYFCASSLKITGSRETQYFGPGTRLLVL.